Detailed here is one T cell receptor (beta chain). This entry belongs to a study of shared clonotypes between healthy human individuals. TCRdb keeps only in-frame clones here, not all; method: immunoSEQ multiplex PCR. The data contain over a million clones, about 80% of them singletons. V shed 0 bases, J shed 3 bases, and the junction held 5 bases outside the gene matches. The CDR3 is 16 residues long. From germline, CDR1 is SGHRS and CDR2 YFSETQ. This sequence originates from a man aged 18 to 35 in good health. Some clones in this sample may be carry-over from other donors' samples. The material sequenced was memory CD4+ T cells from PBMCs. The subset: CD45RA-negative fraction. This rearrangement joins TRBV5-1 to TRBJ1-5, with 8 bases identical to TRBD1. This CDR3 is CASSLGGTGPNQPQHF. DNA of the CDR3: TGCGCCAGCAGCTTGGGTGGGACAGGCCCCAATCAGCCCCAGCATTTT.